This T cell receptor (beta chain) was captured by sequencing in a study of metastatic and nonmetastatic thyroid tumors. Study as a whole: Repertoire data that came from the blood and tumor or nodule tissue of malignant and benign thyroid patients were compared.

TCRdb reassembled clones from the PCR reads with MiXCR. Of about 35,000 clones in the sample, over 15% were seen once. There are many counts of this clone. Antigen: not known. Germline values: CDR1 ENHRY, CDR2 SYGVKD. The CDR3 runs to 14 residues. After removal of 4 bases from V and 6 bases from J, the junction contained 6 bases not matched to a gene. Until they underwent thyroid surgery, no patient had received any treatment. Findings and caveats of the study: Patients with malignant thyroid tumors reportedly had significantly higher TCR beta diversity than those with benign nodules, in blood and tumor.

The specimen was blood. This clonotype was obtained from a male donor with papillary thyroid cancer or a benign thyroid nodule (not recorded which). Some clones in this sample may be carry-over from other donors' samples. The chain combines TRBV10-3 with TRBJ1-5, with 7 bases matching TRBD1. Written as DNA, the CDR3 is TGTGCCATCAGTGTGGGGCAGGGGGGTCAGCCCCAGCATTTT. As protein: CAISVGQGGQPQHF.